The 12 T cell receptor beta chains below were found in one sample sequenced in a study of CD4 T cells in relation to SARS-CoV-2 and coronaviruses (dated by TCRdb to about 2021). Their recognized antigens are unknown. CD4+ T cells from unexposed donors were collected before the COVID-19 pandemic (2011-2018). The EasySep CD4+ T cell isolation kit was used to isolate CD4+ T cells once the cultures had run for roughly 11 days. The library relied on the immunoSEQ multiplex PCR assay. This is the immuneACCESS table as TCRdb keeps it, with only in-frame sequences that have V and J called. A part of the clones is gone; compared with another copy, unresolved V genes explain less than half, and the rest is unexplained. This sample gives just over 25,000 clones in total; around 75% of them show up just once. In total, the top ten clones hold 13% of the sample. The sequencing input was CD4+ T cells from PBMCs, cultured in vitro. These receptors were taken from a human donor in good health.

The gene calls are TRBV18 and TRBJ2-3; TRBD1 or TRBD2 may be the D gene (5 bases each). Trimming took off 5 bases at V and 5 bases at J, with 14 bases between the two ends. The germline gives CDR1 KGHSH, CDR2 LQKENI. The CDR3 extends over 14 amino acids. CDR3 in amino acids: CASSYRDALDTQYF. CDR3 DNA sequence: TGTGCCAGCTCATACCGGGACGCCTTAGATACGCAGTATTTT.

V usage is TRBV5-8 and J usage is TRBJ1-4; D unresolved. Germline CDR1 reads SGHTS; CDR2 reads YDEGEE. Trimming took off 7 bases at V and 3 bases at J, with 22 bases between the two ends. CDR3 length: 17 residues. CDR3 nucleotide sequence: TGTGCCAGCGCCTTTGGAGGTTTGGGAATGGCTAATGAAAAACTGTTTTTT. Encoded protein: CASAFGGLGMANEKLFF.

The rearrangement joins TRBV5-1 to TRBJ2-5, with 10 bases identical to TRBD1. Germline trimming cut 4 bases from V and 5 bases from J; bases unmatched to any gene: 11. The CDR3 has 16 amino acids. Germline CDR1 is SGHRS and CDR2 is YFSETQ. For the CDR3, the DNA is TGCGCCAGCAGCCTTACCGGGACAGGGGTTGTGGAGACCCAGTACTTC. Residues: CASSLTGTGVVETQYF.

The V call is TRBV18, the J call TRBJ2-2; 8 bases map to TRBD1. Germline loops: CDR1 KGHSH, CDR2 LQKENI. CDR3 length equals 15 residues. V trimming: 7 bases; J trimming: 3 bases; junction bases outside the gene matches: 7. The CDR3 nucleotides read TGTGCCAGCTTCGAGACAGGGGATTACACCGGGGAGCTGTTTTTT. Protein sequence: CASFETGDYTGELFF.

As concerns this clone: A read error may account for a junction end that differs from germline. V usage is TRBV5-8 and J usage is TRBJ2-7; D is tentatively TRBD1 or TRBD2 (5 bases each). CDR1 and CDR2 (germline): SGHTS, YDEGEE. The CDR3 consists of 14 residues. CDR3 residues: CTSSAGTWAYEQYF. For the CDR3, the DNA is TGTACCAGCAGCGCCGGGACGTGGGCCTACGAGCAGTACTTC.

The chain joins TRBV27 to TRBJ2-3; D unclear. V was pared by 6 bases and J by 4 bases, with 20 bases between. This CDR3 spans 16 amino acids. Looked up from germline, CDR1 is MNHEY and CDR2 is SMNVEV (reference sequence). The CDR3 loop is CASSPIVVPVADTQYF. Written as DNA, the CDR3 is TGTGCCAGCAGCCCTATCGTCGTGCCGGTGGCAGATACGCAGTATTTT.

J is TRBJ1-4 and V is TRBV5-4; 11 bases map to TRBD1. The CDR3 totals 17 residues. CDR1 is SGHNT and CDR2 is YYREEE in the germline V gene (reference sequence). The V gene end was trimmed by 2 bases and the J gene end by 5 bases; junction bases not matched to a gene: 8. The chain's CDR3 is CASSLLDRGLGNEKLFF. As DNA, the CDR3 is TGTGCCAGCAGCTTATTGGACAGGGGGCTAGGGAATGAAAAACTGTTTTTT.

The chain is built from TRBV2 and TRBJ2-2; D uncertain. Germline-derived CDR1 and CDR2 are SNHLY and FYNNEI. Trimming removed 6 bases at V and 4 bases at J, with 15 bases between. The CDR3 is 15 amino acids. The CDR3 sequence: CASSSLGRGTGELFF. For the CDR3, the DNA is TGTGCCAGCAGCAGCCTCGGGCGAGGCACCGGGGAGCTGTTTTTT.

This clone was seen a few times. J is TRBJ1-6 and V is TRBV5-6, with D perhaps TRBD1 (5 bases). Germline CDR1 reads SGHDT; CDR2 reads YYEEEE. V lost 0 bases and J 6 bases, leaving 13 bases between the germline ends. This CDR3 comprises 16 residues. In nucleotides, the CDR3 is TGTGCCAGCAGCTTGGGCCCTGCAGGGTCTAATTCACCCCTCCACTTT. This sequence encodes CASSLGPAGSNSPLHF.

This clone was seen just once. The genes are TRBV4-3 and TRBJ1-2; D is uncertain. The V gene lost 4 bases and the J gene lost 2 bases, with 17 bases spanning the gap. This CDR3 is 16 amino acids long. From germline, CDR1 is LGHNA and CDR2 YSLEER. The CDR3 bases are TGCGCCAGCAGCCTTGGGCAGTCATCTGAGAACTATGGCTACACCTTC. It specifies CASSLGQSSENYGYTF.

V gene TRBV5-6 combines with J gene TRBJ1-3; 7 positions match TRBD1. This CDR3 is 14 amino acids long. Germline CDR1 reads SGHDT; CDR2 reads YYEEEE. Trimming cost V 3 bases and J 2 bases; bases outside gene matches: 2. CDR3 sequence: CASSSGQPGNTIYF. CDR3 bases: TGTGCCAGCAGCTCGGGACAGCCTGGAAACACCATATATTTT.

DNA for the CDR3: TGTGCCAGTAGTATACGACCGACACCGTACACAGATACGCAGTATTTT. This encodes CASSIRPTPYTDTQYF. The gene calls are TRBV19 and TRBJ2-3, with D unclear. The CDR3 is made up of 16 amino acids. The V end was cut by 2 bases, the J end by 2 bases, with 14 bases between. CDR1 and CDR2 (germline): LNHDA, SQIVND (reference sequence).